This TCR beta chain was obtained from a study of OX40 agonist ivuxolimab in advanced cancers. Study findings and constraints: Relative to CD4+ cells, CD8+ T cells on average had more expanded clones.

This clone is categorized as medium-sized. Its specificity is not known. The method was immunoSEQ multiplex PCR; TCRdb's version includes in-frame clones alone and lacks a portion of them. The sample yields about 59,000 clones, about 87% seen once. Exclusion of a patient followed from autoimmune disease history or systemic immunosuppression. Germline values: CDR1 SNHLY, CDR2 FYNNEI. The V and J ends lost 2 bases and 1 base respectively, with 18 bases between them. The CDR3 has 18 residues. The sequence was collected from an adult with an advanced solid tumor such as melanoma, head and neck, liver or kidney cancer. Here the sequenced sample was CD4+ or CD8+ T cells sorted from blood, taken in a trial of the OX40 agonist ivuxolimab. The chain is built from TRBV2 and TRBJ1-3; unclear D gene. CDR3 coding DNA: TGTGCCAGCAGTGAAACCCTCCCATGGTCAGCGTCTGGAAACACCATATATTTT. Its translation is CASSETLPWSASGNTIYF.